This T cell receptor beta chain was identified during a study of neurological immune-mediated disorders. The cDNA came from 5'RACE with 10-nucleotide random UMIs. From the 5' RACE reads, TCRdb called clonotypes with MiXCR, one entry per CDR3 protein. The table records approximately 30,000 distinct CDR3 sequences, over 12% of them present only once. Volunteers at a blood bank in Maryland, USA, were the healthy controls. Ten or more counts support this clonotype. With 1 base clipped from V and 5 bases from J, the junction kept 4 bases outside the gene matches. Germline values: CDR1 MNHEY, CDR2 SMNVEV (reference sequence). This CDR3 spans 15 amino acids.

The genes are TRBV27 and TRBJ2-1, with 8 bases fitting TRBD2. This clonotype was obtained from a man between 65 and 79 years old in good health. The sequencing sample was made of PBMCs. DNA of the CDR3: TGTGCCAGCAGTTTATTAAGCGGGGGTAACAATGAGCAGTTCTTC. Translated: CASSLLSGGNNEQFF.